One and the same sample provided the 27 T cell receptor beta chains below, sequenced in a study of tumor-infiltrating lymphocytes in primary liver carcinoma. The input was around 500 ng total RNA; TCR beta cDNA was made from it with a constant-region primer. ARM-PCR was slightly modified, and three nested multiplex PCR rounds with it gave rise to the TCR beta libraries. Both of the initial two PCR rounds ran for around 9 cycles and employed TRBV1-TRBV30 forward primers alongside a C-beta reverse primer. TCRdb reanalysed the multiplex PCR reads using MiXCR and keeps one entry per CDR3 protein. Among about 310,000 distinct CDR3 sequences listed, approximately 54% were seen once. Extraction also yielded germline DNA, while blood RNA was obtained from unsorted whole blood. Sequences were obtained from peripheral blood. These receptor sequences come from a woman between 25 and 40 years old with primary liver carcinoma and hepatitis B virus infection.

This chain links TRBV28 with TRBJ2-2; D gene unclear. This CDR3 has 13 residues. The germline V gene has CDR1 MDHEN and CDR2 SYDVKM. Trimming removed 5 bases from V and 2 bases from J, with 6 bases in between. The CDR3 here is CASSPFNTGELFF. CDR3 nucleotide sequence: TGTGCCAGCAGTCCTTTCAACACCGGGGAGCTGTTTTTT.

CDR3 region: CASSPDRGQWNEQFF. DNA for the CDR3: TGTGCCAGCAGTCCAGACAGGGGTCAGTGGAATGAGCAGTTCTTC. The chain couples TRBV7-8 to TRBJ2-1, with 8 bases fitting TRBD1. The ends lost 6 bases at V and 7 bases at J; junction bases unmatched: 11. Germline assignment: CDR1 SGHVS and CDR2 FQNEAQ. The length of the CDR3 is 15 residues.

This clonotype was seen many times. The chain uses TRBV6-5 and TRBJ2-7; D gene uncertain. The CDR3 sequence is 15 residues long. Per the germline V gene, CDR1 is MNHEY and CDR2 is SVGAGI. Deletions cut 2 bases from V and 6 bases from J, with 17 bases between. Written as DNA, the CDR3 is TGTGCCAGCAGTTACGTCGCATCCTCCTCGGCCGAGCAGTACTTC. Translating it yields CASSYVASSSAEQYF.

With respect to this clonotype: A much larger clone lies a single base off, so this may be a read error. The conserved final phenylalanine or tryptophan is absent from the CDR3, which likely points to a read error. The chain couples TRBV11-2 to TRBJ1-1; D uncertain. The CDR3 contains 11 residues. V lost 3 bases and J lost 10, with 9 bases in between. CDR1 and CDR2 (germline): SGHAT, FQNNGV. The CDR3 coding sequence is TGTGCCAGCAGCTTCCCAGAGGGAGCTTTCCTT. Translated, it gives CASSFPEGAFL.

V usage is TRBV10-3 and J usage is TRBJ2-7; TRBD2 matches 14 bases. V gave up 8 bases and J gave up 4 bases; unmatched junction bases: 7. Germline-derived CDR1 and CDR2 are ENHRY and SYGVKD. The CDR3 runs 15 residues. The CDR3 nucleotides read TGTGCCATCTCCAGGGGACTAGCGGGAGCTTACGAGCAGTACTTC. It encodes CAISRGLAGAYEQYF.

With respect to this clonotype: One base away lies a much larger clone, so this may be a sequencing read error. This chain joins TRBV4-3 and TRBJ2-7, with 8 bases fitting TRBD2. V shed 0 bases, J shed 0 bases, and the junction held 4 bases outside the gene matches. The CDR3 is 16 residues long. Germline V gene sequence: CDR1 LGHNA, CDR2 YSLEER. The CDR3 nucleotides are TGCGCCAGCAGCCAAGATAGGACTAGCACCTCCTACGAGCAGTACTTC. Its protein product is CASSQDRTSTSYEQYF.

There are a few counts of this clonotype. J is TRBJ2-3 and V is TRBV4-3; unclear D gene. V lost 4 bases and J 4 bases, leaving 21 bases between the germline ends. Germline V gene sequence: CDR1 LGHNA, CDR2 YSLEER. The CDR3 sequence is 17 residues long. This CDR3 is CASSRHPGGSDADTQYF. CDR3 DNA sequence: TGCGCCAGCAGCCGGCACCCTGGCGGCAGTGACGCAGATACGCAGTATTTT.

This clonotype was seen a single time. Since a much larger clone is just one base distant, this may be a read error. CDR3 DNA: TGTGCTAGTAAAGGTGGGGCCCAGTACTTC. Residues: CASKGGAQYF. J is TRBJ2-5 and V is TRBV12-5; D is undetermined. The CDR3 spans 10 residues. The germline CDR1 and CDR2 sequences are LGHNT and FRNRAP. V lost 8 bases and J 9 bases, leaving 10 bases between the germline ends.

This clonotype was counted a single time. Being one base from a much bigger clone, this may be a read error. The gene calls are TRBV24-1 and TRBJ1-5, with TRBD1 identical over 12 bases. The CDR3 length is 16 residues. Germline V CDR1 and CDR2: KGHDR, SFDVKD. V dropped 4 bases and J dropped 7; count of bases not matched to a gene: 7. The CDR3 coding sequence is TGTGCCACCAGTGACACCGGGACAGGGGGCTGGCAGCCCCAGCATTTT. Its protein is CATSDTGTGGWQPQHF.

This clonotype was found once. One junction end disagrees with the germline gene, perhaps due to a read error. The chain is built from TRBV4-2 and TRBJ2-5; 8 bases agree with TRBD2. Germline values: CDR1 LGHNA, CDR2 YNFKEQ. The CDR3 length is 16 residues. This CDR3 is CASSQDLTSVSETQYF. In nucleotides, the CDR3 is TGTGCCAGCAGTCAAGATCTGACTAGCGTGAGTGAGACCCAGTACTTC.

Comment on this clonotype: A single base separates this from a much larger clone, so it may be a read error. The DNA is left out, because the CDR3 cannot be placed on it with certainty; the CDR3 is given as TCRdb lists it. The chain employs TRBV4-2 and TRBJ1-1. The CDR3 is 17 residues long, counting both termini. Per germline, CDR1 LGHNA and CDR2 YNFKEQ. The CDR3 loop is CASSHSTGASVGSGALF.

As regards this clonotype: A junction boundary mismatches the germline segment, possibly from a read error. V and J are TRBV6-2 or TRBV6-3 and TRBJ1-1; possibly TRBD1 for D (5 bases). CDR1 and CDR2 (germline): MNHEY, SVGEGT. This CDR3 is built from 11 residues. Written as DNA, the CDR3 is TGTGCCTGCAGCCGACAGAGTGAAGCTTTCTTT. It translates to CACSRQSEAFF.

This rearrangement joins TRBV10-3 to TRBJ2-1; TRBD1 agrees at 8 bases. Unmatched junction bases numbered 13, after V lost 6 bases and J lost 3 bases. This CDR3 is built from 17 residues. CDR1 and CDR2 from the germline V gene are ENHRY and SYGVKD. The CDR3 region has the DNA TGTGCCATCAGAAAAACCGGGACAGGCCGACTCTACAATGAGCAGTTCTTC. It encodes CAIRKTGTGRLYNEQFF.

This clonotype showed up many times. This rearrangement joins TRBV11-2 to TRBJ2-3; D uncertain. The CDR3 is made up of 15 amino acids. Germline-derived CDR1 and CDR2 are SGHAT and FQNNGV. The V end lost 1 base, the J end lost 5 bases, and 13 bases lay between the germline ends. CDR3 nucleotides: TGTGCCAGCAGCTTAGTACCCCAGCCGGGAGATACGCAGTATTTT. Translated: CASSLVPQPGDTQYF.

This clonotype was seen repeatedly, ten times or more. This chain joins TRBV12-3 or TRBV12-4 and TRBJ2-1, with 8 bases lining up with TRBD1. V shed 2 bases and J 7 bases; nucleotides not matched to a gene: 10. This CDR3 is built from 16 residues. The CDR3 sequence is CASSLIMTGVQNEQFF. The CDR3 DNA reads TGTGCCAGCAGTTTAATAATGACAGGGGTACAGAATGAGCAGTTCTTC.

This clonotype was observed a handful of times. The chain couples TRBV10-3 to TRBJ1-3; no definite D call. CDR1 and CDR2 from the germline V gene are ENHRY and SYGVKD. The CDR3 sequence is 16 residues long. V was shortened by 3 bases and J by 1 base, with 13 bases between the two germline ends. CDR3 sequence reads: CAISDPASRSGNTIYF. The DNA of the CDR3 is TGTGCCATCAGTGATCCGGCCAGTAGGTCTGGAAACACCATATATTTT.

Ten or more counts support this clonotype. The CDR3 DNA follows: TGTGCCAGCAGCCGGGAGGCGTCGGGGCCCGAGTACTTC. It is translated as CASSREASGPEYF. V is TRBV11-2 and J is TRBJ2-7, with 7 nucleotides matching TRBD2. This CDR3 contains 13 residues. V trimming: 5 bases; J trimming: 11 bases; junction bases outside the gene matches: 12. Germline CDR1 SGHAT, CDR2 FQNNGV. The variable domain in full, with the rest retrieved from reference TRBV11-2 and TRBJ2-7, is EAGVAQSPRYKIIEKRQSVAFWCNPISGHATLYWYQQILGQGPKLLIQFQNNGVVDDSQLPKDRFSAERLKGVDSTLKIQPAKLEDSAVYLCASSREASGPEYFGPGTRLTVT.

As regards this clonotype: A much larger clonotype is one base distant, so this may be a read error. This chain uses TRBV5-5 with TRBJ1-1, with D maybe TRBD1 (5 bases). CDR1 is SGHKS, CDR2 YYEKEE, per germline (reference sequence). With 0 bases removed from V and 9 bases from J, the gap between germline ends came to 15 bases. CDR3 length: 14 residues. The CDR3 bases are TGTGCCAGCAGCTTGGGGGGAAAGGTGGGACAAGCTTTCTTT. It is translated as CASSLGGKVGQAFF.

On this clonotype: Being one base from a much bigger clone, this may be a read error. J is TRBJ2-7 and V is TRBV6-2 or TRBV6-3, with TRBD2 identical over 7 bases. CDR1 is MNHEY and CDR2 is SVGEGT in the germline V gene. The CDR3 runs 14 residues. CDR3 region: CVSRETGRRGEQYF. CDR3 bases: TGTGTCAGCAGGGAGACCGGGAGGAGAGGGGAGCAGTACTTC.

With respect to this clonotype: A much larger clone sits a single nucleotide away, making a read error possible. CDR3 nucleotides: TGCAGCTTCACAGGGTACACCTCCTACGAGCAGTACTTC. This translates into CSFTGYTSYEQYF. The chain couples TRBV29-1 to TRBJ2-7; a weak D match, TRBD1 (6 bases). Per the germline V gene, CDR1 is SQVTM and CDR2 is ANQGSEA. This CDR3 has 13 amino acids. The V gene lost 8 bases and the J gene lost 0 bases, with 14 bases spanning the gap.

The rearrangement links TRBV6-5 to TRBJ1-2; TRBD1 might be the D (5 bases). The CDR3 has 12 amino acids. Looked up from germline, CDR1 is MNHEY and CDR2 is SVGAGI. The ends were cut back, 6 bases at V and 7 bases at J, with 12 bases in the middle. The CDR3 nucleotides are TGTGCCAGCAGAAACGGGGGGGGTGGCTACACCTTC. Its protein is CASRNGGGGYTF.

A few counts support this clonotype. The CDR3 bases are TGTGCCAGCGGGGCAGGGCCCGGGGAGCTGTTTTTT. Translation gives CASGAGPGELFF. The chain employs TRBV28 and TRBJ2-2; possibly TRBD1 for D (5 bases). This CDR3 contains 12 residues. Germline CDR1 and CDR2: MDHEN and SYDVKM. Trimming cost V 8 bases and J 6 bases, with 10 bases left between them. The entire variable domain, with the rest obtained from reference TRBV28 and TRBJ2-2, is as follows: DVKVTQSSRYLVKRTGEKVFLECVQDMDHENMFWYRQDPGLGLRLIYFSYDVKMKEKGDIPEGYSVSREKKERFSLILESASTNQTSMYLCASGAGPGELFFGEGSRLTVL.

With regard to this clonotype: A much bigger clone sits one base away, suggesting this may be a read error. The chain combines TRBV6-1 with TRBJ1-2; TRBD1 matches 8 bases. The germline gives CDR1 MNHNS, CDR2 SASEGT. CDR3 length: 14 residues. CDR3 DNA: TGTGTCAGCAGCCGGGACAGGAAAAACTATGGCTACACCTTC. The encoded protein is CVSSRDRKNYGYTF.

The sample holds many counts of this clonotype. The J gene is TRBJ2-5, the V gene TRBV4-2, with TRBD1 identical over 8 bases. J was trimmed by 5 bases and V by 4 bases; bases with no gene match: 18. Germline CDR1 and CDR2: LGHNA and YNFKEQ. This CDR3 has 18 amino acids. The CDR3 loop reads CASSPEGTGAASGETQYF. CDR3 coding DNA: TGTGCCAGCAGCCCGGAGGGGACAGGAGCCGCTTCGGGGGAGACCCAGTACTTC.

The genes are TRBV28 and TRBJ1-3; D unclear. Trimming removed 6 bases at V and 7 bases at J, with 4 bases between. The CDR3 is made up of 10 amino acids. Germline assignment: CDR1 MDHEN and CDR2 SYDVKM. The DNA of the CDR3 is TGTGCCAGCAGGGGTAACACCATATATTTT. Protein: CASRGNTIYF.

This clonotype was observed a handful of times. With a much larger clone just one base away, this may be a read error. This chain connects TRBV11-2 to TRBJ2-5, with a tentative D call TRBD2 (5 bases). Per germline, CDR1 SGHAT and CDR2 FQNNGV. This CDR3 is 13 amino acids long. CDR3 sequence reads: CASSLREQEAQYF. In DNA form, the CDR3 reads TGTGCCAGCAGCCTTAGGGAGCAAGAGGCCCAGTACTTC.

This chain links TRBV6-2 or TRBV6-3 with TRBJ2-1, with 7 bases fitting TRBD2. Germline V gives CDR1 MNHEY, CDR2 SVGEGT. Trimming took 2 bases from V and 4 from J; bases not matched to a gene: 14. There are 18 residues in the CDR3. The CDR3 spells CASSYNPASGGGYNEQFF. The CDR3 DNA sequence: TGTGCCAGCAGTTACAACCCCGCTAGCGGAGGCGGGTACAATGAGCAGTTCTTC.